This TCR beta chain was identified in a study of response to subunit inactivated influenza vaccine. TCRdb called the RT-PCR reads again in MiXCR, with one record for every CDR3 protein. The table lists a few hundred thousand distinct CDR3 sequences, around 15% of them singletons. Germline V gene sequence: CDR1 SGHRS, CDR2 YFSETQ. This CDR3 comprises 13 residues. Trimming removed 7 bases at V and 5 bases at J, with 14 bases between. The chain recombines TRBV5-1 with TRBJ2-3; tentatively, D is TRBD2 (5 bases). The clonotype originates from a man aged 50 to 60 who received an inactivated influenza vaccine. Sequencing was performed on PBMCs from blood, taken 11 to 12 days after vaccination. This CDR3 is CASSGLVQDTQYF. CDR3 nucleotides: TGCGCCAGCTCGGGGTTGGTCCAAGATACGCAGTATTTT.